A selection of T cell receptor beta chains follows, all from one sample in a study of regulatory and conventional T cells in RAG deficiency. TCRdb's copy holds only in-frame clones and misses some; the assay was immunoSEQ multiplex PCR. The sample consists of roughly 10,000 clones, 90% to 95% of them appearing once. Sequences were obtained from CD4+ effector T cells sorted from blood. The receptors stem from a human donor with RAG deficiency presenting as severe combined immunodeficiency. The CDR3 runs from the conserved cysteine through the conserved F or W. A D gene is named only where the DNA matches it firmly. Only part of the rows carry a size: once, few, many, or a class if the clone is expanded.

CDR3 DNA: TGTGCCAGCAGTGAAATGAGCGGGGCCAGTTCAGGCATTCAGTACTTC
CDR3 protein: CASSEMSGASSGIQYF
J gene: TRBJ2-4
D gene: TRBD2
clone size: .
V gene: TRBV2

CDR3 DNA: TGTGCCATCAGTGACGCGAGGGGGATGGCCGGGGAGCTGTTTTTT
CDR3 protein: CAISDARGMAGELFF
J gene: TRBJ2-2
D gene: .
clone size: .
V gene: TRBV10-3

CDR3 DNA: TGTGCCAGCAGTTTGTTGTCGGCGCAGGACTACGAGCAGTACTTC
CDR3 protein: CASSLLSAQDYEQYF
J gene: TRBJ2-7
D gene: .
clone size: .
V gene: TRBV6-5

CDR3 DNA: TGTGCCAGCAGCTTAATGGAGGGGGTATATGGCTACACCTTC
CDR3 protein: CASSLMEGVYGYTF
J gene: TRBJ1-2
D gene: .
clone size: .
V gene: TRBV7-9

CDR3 DNA: TGTGCCAGCAGCCCCCCGGGACGGCCTCAAAACATTCAGTACTTC
CDR3 protein: CASSPPGRPQNIQYF
J gene: TRBJ2-4
D gene: .
clone size: .
V gene: TRBV5-4

CDR3 DNA: TGTGCCAGCAGCGCAGGGACAGGGTCCTTCTCTGGGGCCAACGTCCTGACTTTC
CDR3 protein: CASSAGTGSFSGANVLTF
J gene: TRBJ2-6
D gene: TRBD1
clone size: .
V gene: TRBV9

CDR3 DNA: TGTGCCAGCAGTGCCCAGGGCGTTAGCAATCAGCCCCAGCATTTT
CDR3 protein: CASSAQGVSNQPQHF
J gene: TRBJ1-5
D gene: .
clone size: .
V gene: TRBV2

CDR3 DNA: TGTGCCAGCCGGACTAGAACCTACGAGCAGTACTTC
CDR3 protein: CASRTRTYEQYF
J gene: TRBJ2-7
D gene: TRBD2
clone size: .
V gene: TRBV27

CDR3 DNA: TGTGCCAGCAGCTTGGACAACACAGATACGCAGTATTTT
CDR3 protein: CASSLDNTDTQYF
J gene: TRBJ2-3
D gene: .
clone size: .
V gene: TRBV5-6

CDR3 DNA: TGCGCCAGCAGCCTCGGGACTAGCGGGAGAGATACGCAGTATTTT
CDR3 protein: CASSLGTSGRDTQYF
J gene: TRBJ2-3
D gene: TRBD2
clone size: .
V gene: TRBV4-3

CDR3 DNA: TGTGCCAGTAGTCCCAGACCGGGACAGGGGACGAATGAGCAGTTCTTC
CDR3 protein: CASSPRPGQGTNEQFF
J gene: TRBJ2-1
D gene: TRBD1
clone size: .
V gene: TRBV19

CDR3 DNA: TGTGCCAGCTCACCACAGAGGGACACTGAAGCTTTCTTT
CDR3 protein: CASSPQRDTEAFF
J gene: TRBJ1-1
D gene: .
clone size: .
V gene: TRBV18

CDR3 DNA: TGCAGTGCTCAGGGGGTGGATACGCAGTATTTT
CDR3 protein: CSAQGVDTQYF
J gene: TRBJ2-3
D gene: TRBD1
clone size: .
V gene: TRBV20-1

CDR3 DNA: TGTGCCACCGAACGACAGGGTGGCTCCTACAATGAGCAGTTCTTC
CDR3 protein: CATERQGGSYNEQFF
J gene: TRBJ2-1
D gene: TRBD1
clone size: .
V gene: TRBV6-1

CDR3 DNA: TGTGCCAGCTCACTTATACGGGCAGAGACCCAGTACTTC
CDR3 protein: CASSLIRAETQYF
J gene: TRBJ2-5
D gene: .
clone size: .
V gene: TRBV18

CDR3 DNA: TGTGCCAGCAGCTTAGTGGGGAAACAAGAGACCCAGTACTTC
CDR3 protein: CASSLVGKQETQYF
J gene: TRBJ2-5
D gene: .
clone size: .
V gene: TRBV7-7

CDR3 DNA: TGTGCCATCAGTGAGTCCGGACACGAGCAGTACTTC
CDR3 protein: CAISESGHEQYF
J gene: TRBJ2-7
D gene: .
clone size: .
V gene: TRBV10-3

CDR3 DNA: TGTGCCAGCAGCGGTCATCCCCTCTACGAGCAGTACTTC
CDR3 protein: CASSGHPLYEQYF
J gene: TRBJ2-7
D gene: .
clone size: .
V gene: TRBV9

CDR3 DNA: TGCGCCAGCAGCTTGGGACAGGGAGCGGAGACCCAGTACTTC
CDR3 protein: CASSLGQGAETQYF
J gene: TRBJ2-5
D gene: TRBD1
clone size: .
V gene: TRBV5-1

CDR3 DNA: TGTGCCAGCAGCTTGTCTGGAGTCCCCTACAATGAGCAGTTCTTC
CDR3 protein: CASSLSGVPYNEQFF
J gene: TRBJ2-1
D gene: .
clone size: .
V gene: TRBV5-4

CDR3 DNA: TGTGCCAGCAGCGCTTACTCGGGAGGAGACTACGAGCAGTACTTC
CDR3 protein: CASSAYSGGDYEQYF
J gene: TRBJ2-7
D gene: TRBD2
clone size: .
V gene: TRBV9

CDR3 DNA: TGTGCCAGTAGTATGAACCCAGGGGCGGGGGAGACCCAGTACTTC
CDR3 protein: CASSMNPGAGETQYF
J gene: TRBJ2-5
D gene: .
clone size: .
V gene: TRBV19

CDR3 DNA: TGTGCCAGCACCCCCAGTGTAGCCTCAGGGGAGCAGTTCTTC
CDR3 protein: CASTPSVASGEQFF
J gene: TRBJ2-1
D gene: .
clone size: .
V gene: TRBV5-4

CDR3 DNA: TGTGCCAGTTCCCAGGGGACTAGCGGACTCACAGATACGCAGTATTTT
CDR3 protein: CASSQGTSGLTDTQYF
J gene: TRBJ2-3
D gene: TRBD2
clone size: .
V gene: TRBV19

CDR3 DNA: TGTGCCAGTAGTATAGATCGAGGGGAGACCCAGTACTTC
CDR3 protein: CASSIDRGETQYF
J gene: TRBJ2-5
D gene: .
clone size: once
V gene: TRBV19

CDR3 DNA: TGTGCCAGCAGCCGACAGTACGAGCAGTACTTC
CDR3 protein: CASSRQYEQYF
J gene: TRBJ2-7
D gene: .
clone size: .
V gene: TRBV7-9

CDR3 DNA: TGTGCCAGCAGTTGGGAAGCAAGCTCCTACAATGAGCAGTTCTTC
CDR3 protein: CASSWEASSYNEQFF
J gene: TRBJ2-1
D gene: .
clone size: .
V gene: TRBV6-6

CDR3 DNA: TGTGCCAGCAGTTACGAGGGACTAGCGGGGTCCGGTACGCAGTATTTT
CDR3 protein: CASSYEGLAGSGTQYF
J gene: TRBJ2-3
D gene: TRBD2
clone size: .
V gene: TRBV6-5

CDR3 DNA: TGTGCCAGCAGCTTCCTCTACGAGCAGTACTTC
CDR3 protein: CASSFLYEQYF
J gene: TRBJ2-7
D gene: .
clone size: .
V gene: TRBV7-2

CDR3 DNA: TGTGCCAGCAGCTCCGGGACAGTAACCTACGAGCAGTACTTC
CDR3 protein: CASSSGTVTYEQYF
J gene: TRBJ2-7
D gene: TRBD1
clone size: .
V gene: TRBV5-5

CDR3 DNA: TGCGCCAGCAGTGAGTCGGCAGGGGATGTCTACGAGCAGTACTTC
CDR3 protein: CASSESAGDVYEQYF
J gene: TRBJ2-7
D gene: .
clone size: .
V gene: TRBV10-1

CDR3 DNA: TGTGCCATCACAGAACATAGCAATCAGCCCCAGCATTTT
CDR3 protein: CAITEHSNQPQHF
J gene: TRBJ1-5
D gene: .
clone size: .
V gene: TRBV10-3

CDR3 DNA: TGTGCCAGCAGCTTAGCCGGCGACAGGGCGGGCGAGCAGTACTTC
CDR3 protein: CASSLAGDRAGEQYF
J gene: TRBJ2-7
D gene: TRBD1
clone size: .
V gene: TRBV7-2

CDR3 DNA: TGTGCCATCAGCGGACAGGACAGGAACTATGGCTACACCTTC
CDR3 protein: CAISGQDRNYGYTF
J gene: TRBJ1-2
D gene: TRBD1
clone size: .
V gene: TRBV10-3

CDR3 DNA: TGCGCCAGCAGCTTTTTTACGACAGGGGGTGTACGTGGGGCCAACGTCCTGACTTTC
CDR3 protein: CASSFFTTGGVRGANVLTF
J gene: TRBJ2-6
D gene: TRBD1
clone size: .
V gene: TRBV5-1

CDR3 DNA: TGTGCCAGCAGTGGGGGGGAGGCAAAGACCCAGTACTTC
CDR3 protein: CASSGGEAKTQYF
J gene: TRBJ2-5
D gene: .
clone size: .
V gene: TRBV2

CDR3 DNA: TGTGCCAGCAGCAGGGACATACGCACAGATACGCAGTATTTT
CDR3 protein: CASSRDIRTDTQYF
J gene: TRBJ2-3
D gene: .
clone size: .
V gene: TRBV5-4

CDR3 DNA: TGCAGTGCTACTCACCAAGAGACCCAGTACTTC
CDR3 protein: CSATHQETQYF
J gene: TRBJ2-5
D gene: .
clone size: .
V gene: TRBV20-1

CDR3 DNA: TGTGCCAGCAGTGACCCGGGACTCAGTAATGAAAAACTGTTTTTT
CDR3 protein: CASSDPGLSNEKLFF
J gene: TRBJ1-4
D gene: .
clone size: .
V gene: TRBV2

CDR3 DNA: TGTGCCAGCTCGACACGGGGCGGGGAGACCCAGTACTTC
CDR3 protein: CASSTRGGETQYF
J gene: TRBJ2-5
D gene: .
clone size: .
V gene: TRBV18

CDR3 DNA: TGTGCCAGTGGGCCCTCAAGGGGACTAGCGGGGAACACCGGGGAGCTGTTTTTT
CDR3 protein: CASGPSRGLAGNTGELFF
J gene: TRBJ2-2
D gene: TRBD2
clone size: .
V gene: TRBV27

CDR3 DNA: TGCGCCAGCAGCCAACAGGGTCCAGATACGCAGTATTTT
CDR3 protein: CASSQQGPDTQYF
J gene: TRBJ2-3
D gene: .
clone size: .
V gene: TRBV4-1

CDR3 DNA: TGTGCCAGTAGTATATGGGGGGCTGAGACCCAGTACTTC
CDR3 protein: CASSIWGAETQYF
J gene: TRBJ2-5
D gene: .
clone size: .
V gene: TRBV19

CDR3 DNA: TGCAGCGTTGACGGCAGGGCCTCCGAGACCCAGTACTTC
CDR3 protein: CSVDGRASETQYF
J gene: TRBJ2-5
D gene: .
clone size: .
V gene: TRBV29-1

CDR3 DNA: TGTGCCAGCAGCGTCCCCACTGCCTCTGGGGCCAACGTCCTGACTTTC
CDR3 protein: CASSVPTASGANVLTF
J gene: TRBJ2-6
D gene: .
clone size: .
V gene: TRBV9